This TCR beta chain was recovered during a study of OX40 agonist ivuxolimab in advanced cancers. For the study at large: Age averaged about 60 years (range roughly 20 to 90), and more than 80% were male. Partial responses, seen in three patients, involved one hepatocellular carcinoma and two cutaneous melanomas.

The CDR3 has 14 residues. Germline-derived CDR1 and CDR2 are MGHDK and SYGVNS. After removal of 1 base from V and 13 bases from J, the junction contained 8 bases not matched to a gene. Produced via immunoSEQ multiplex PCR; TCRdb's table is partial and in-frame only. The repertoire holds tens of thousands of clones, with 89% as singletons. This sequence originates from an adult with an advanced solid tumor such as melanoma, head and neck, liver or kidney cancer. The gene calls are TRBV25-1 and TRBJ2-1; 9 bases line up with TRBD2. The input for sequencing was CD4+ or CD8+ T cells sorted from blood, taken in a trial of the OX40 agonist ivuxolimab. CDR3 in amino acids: CASSESRIAGEQFF. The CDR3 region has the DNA TGTGCCAGCAGTGAATCCCGGATAGCGGGAGAACAGTTCTTC.